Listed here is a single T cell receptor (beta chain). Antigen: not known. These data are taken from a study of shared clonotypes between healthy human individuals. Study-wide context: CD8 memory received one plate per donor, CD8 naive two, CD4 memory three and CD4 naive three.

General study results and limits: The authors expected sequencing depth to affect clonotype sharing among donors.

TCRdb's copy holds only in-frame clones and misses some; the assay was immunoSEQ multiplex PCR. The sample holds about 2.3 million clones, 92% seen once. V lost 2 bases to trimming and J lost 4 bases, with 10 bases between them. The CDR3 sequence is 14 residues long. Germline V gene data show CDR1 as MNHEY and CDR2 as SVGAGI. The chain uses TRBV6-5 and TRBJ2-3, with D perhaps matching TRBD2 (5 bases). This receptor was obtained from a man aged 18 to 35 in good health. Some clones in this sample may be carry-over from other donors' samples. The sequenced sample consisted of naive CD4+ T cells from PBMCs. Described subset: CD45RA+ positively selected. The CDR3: CASSYLRAADTQYF. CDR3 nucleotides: TGTGCCAGCAGTTACCTCCGAGCGGCAGATACGCAGTATTTT.